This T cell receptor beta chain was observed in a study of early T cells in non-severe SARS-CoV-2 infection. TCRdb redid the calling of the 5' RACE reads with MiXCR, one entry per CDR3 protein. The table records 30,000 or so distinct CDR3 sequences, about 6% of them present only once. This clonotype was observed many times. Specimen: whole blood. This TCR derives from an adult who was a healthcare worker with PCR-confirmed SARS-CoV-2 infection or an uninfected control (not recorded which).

For the CDR3, the DNA is TGTGCCAGCAGCTCGGGACAGCACACCGGGGAGCTGTTTTTT. Encoded protein: CASSSGQHTGELFF. This chain connects TRBV7-3 to TRBJ2-2, with 7 bases matching TRBD1. Trimming cost V 4 bases and J 3 bases; bases outside gene matches: 2. The CDR3 sequence is 14 residues long. The germline V gene has CDR1 SGHTA and CDR2 FQGTGA.